This T cell receptor (beta chain) stems from a study of T-cell reconstitution after alpha-beta-depleted transplantation in children. The library targeted TCRbeta and was prepared with unique molecular identifiers. TCRdb used MiXCR to reprocess the PCR reads, holding one entry per CDR3 protein. The table lists 250,000 to 350,000 distinct CDR3 sequences, approximately 9.8% of them singletons. Germline assignment: CDR1 SEHNR and CDR2 FQNEAQ (reference sequence). The CDR3 is made up of 14 amino acids. V lost 2 bases and J 3 bases, leaving 9 bases between the germline ends. The sequence was obtained from a human donor who donated a stem cell graft to a child with SCID. The rearrangement links TRBV7-9 to TRBJ2-3; D ambiguous. Sequenced here: PBMCs from the stem cell graft donor, sampled from the stem cell graft. CDR3 nucleotide sequence: TGTGCCAGCAGCTTATCCAGGCCGACAGATACGCAGTATTTT. Amino acid sequence: CASSLSRPTDTQYF.